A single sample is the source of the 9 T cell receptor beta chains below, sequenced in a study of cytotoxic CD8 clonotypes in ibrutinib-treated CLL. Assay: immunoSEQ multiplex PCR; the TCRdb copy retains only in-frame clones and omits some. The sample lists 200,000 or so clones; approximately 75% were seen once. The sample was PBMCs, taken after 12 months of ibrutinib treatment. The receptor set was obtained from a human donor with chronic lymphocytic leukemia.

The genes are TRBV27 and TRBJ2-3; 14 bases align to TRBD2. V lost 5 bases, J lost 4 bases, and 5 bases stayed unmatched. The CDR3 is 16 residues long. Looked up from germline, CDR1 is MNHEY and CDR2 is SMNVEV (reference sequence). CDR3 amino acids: CASSPGTSGSADTQYF. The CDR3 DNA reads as TGTGCCAGCAGTCCTGGGACTAGCGGGAGTGCAGATACGCAGTATTTT.

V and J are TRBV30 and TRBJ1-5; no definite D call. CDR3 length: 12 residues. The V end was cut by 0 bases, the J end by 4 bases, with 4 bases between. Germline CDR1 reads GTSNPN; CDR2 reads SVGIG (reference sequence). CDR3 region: CAWSVNNQPQHF. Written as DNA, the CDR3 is TGTGCCTGGAGTGTTAATAATCAGCCCCAGCATTTT.

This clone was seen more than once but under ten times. The CDR3 loop is CASSVSSYSYEQYF. As DNA, the CDR3 is TGTGCCAGCAGCGTAAGCTCCTACTCCTACGAGCAGTACTTC. This chain links TRBV9 with TRBJ2-7; D gene uncertain. The germline V gene encodes CDR1 SGDLS and CDR2 YYNGEE. The CDR3 totals 14 residues. Trimming shortened V by 1 base and J by 0 bases, and 8 bases separated the two germline ends. The complete variable domain, with remaining parts taken from reference TRBV9 and TRBJ2-7, reads DSGVTQTPKHLITATGQRVTLRCSPRSGDLSVYWYQQSLDQGLQFLIQYYNGEERAKGNILERFSAQQFPDLHSELNLSSLELGDSALYFCASSVSSYSYEQYFGPGTRLTVT.

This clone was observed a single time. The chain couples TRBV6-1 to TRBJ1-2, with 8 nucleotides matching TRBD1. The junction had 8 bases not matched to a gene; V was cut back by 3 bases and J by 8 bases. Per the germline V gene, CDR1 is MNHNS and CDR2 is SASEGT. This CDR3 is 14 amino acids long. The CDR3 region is CASSDHGQGRGYTF. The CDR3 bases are TGTGCCAGCAGTGACCACGGACAGGGACGCGGCTACACCTTC.

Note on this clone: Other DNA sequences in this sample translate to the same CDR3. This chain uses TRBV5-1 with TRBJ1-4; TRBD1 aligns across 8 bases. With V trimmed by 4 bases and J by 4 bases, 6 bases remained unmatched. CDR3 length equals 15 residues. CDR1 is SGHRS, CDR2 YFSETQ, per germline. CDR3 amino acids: CASSPGQGVNEKLFF. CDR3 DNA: TGCGCCAGCAGCCCCGGACAGGGCGTTAATGAAAAACTGTTTTTT.

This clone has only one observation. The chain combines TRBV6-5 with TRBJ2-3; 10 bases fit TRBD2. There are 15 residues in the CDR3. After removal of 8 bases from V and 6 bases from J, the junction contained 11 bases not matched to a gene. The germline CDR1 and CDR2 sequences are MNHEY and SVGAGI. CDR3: CASGSGGAEIDTQYF. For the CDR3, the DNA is TGTGCCAGCGGGAGCGGGGGGGCCGAGATTGATACGCAGTATTTT.

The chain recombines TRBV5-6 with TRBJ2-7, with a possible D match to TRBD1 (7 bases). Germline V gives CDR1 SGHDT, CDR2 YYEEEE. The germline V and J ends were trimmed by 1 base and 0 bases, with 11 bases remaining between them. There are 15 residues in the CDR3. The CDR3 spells CASSLLRDSSYEQYF. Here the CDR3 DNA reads TGTGCCAGCAGCTTGTTGCGGGACAGCTCCTACGAGCAGTACTTC. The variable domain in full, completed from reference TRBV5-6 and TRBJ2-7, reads DAGVTQSPTHLIKTRGQQVTLRCSPKSGHDTVSWYQQALGQGPQFIFQYYEEEERQRGNFPDRFSGHQFPNYSSELNVNALLLGDSALYLCASSLLRDSSYEQYFGPGTRLTVT.

CDR3 DNA: TGTGCCAGCAGTTACTCGGACTTATTCAATGAGCAGTTCTTC. This encodes CASSYSDLFNEQFF. The V and J genes are TRBV6-5 and TRBJ2-1; D is perhaps TRBD2 (5 bases). The CDR3 loop spans 14 amino acids. The V gene's germline CDR1 is MNHEY and CDR2 SVGAGI. V shed 0 bases and J shed 6 bases, with 9 bases lying between them.

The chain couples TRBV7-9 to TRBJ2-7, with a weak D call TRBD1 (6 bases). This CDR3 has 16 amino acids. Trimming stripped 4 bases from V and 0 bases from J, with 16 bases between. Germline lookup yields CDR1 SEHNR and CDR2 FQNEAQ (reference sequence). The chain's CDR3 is CASSSNRDTVSYEQYF. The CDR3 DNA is TGTGCCAGCAGCTCTAACCGGGACACAGTCTCCTACGAGCAGTACTTC.